Following are 20 T cell receptor beta chains from one sample sequenced in a study of identical twins. Via MiXCR, TCRdb re-called the 5' RACE reads, giving one row per CDR3 protein. Altogether under 250,000 distinct CDR3 sequences are present, approximately 8.3% being singletons, with the ten largest covering about 1.8%. The sample was also reused in another study, on yellow fever vaccine responses in identical twins.

What was sequenced was memory (CD45RO+) T cells sorted from blood. All receptors come from a woman in her late teens or twenties in good health.

Ten or more counts support this clonotype. The V gene is TRBV6-1, the J gene TRBJ1-2; 10 nucleotides match TRBD1. CDR1 and CDR2 (germline): MNHNS, SASEGT. V trimming: 4 bases; J trimming: 6 bases; junction bases outside the gene matches: 2. The CDR3 loop spans 13 amino acids. The CDR3 region is CASSGDRGNGYTF. CDR3 DNA: TGTGCCAGCAGTGGGGACAGGGGCAATGGCTACACCTTC.

This clonotype was counted between two and nine times. The chain uses TRBV20-1 and TRBJ2-7, with TRBD2 matching 7 bases. The germline gives CDR1 DFQATT, CDR2 SNEGSKA (reference sequence). With V trimmed by 1 base and J by 0 bases, 6 bases remained unmatched. The CDR3 sequence is 15 residues long. The CDR3 spells CSARGEGADSYEQYF. Here the CDR3 DNA reads TGCAGTGCTAGAGGGGAGGGAGCGGACTCCTACGAGCAGTACTTC.

This clonotype was counted only a few times. The chain couples TRBV4-2 to TRBJ2-3; TRBD2 agrees at 8 bases. This CDR3 has 16 residues. CDR1 is LGHNA and CDR2 is YNFKEQ in the germline V gene. V gave up 2 bases and J gave up 2 bases; unmatched junction bases: 6. Here the CDR3 DNA reads TGTGCCAGCAGCCAAATCCAGCGGGGGTTCACAGATACGCAGTATTTT. Its translation: CASSQIQRGFTDTQYF.

This clonotype was observed many times. V usage is TRBV7-2 and J usage is TRBJ2-7; perhaps TRBD1 as D (6 bases). V lost 3 bases to trimming and J lost 2 bases, with 11 bases between them. The germline V gene encodes CDR1 SGHTA and CDR2 FQGNSA. The CDR3 runs to 14 residues. The CDR3 spells CASSFQGIAYEQYF. As DNA, the CDR3 is TGTGCCAGCAGCTTTCAGGGGATAGCCTACGAGCAGTACTTC. Full variable domain (missing parts from reference TRBV7-2 and TRBJ2-7): GAGVSQSPSNKVTEKGKDVELRCDPISGHTALYWYRQSLGQGLEFLIYFQGNSAPDKSGLPSDRFSAERTGGSVSTLTIQRTQQEDSAVYLCASSFQGIAYEQYFGPGTRLTVT.

This clonotype was counted at least ten times. V and J are TRBV7-2 and TRBJ1-2; D possibly corresponds to TRBD1 (5 bases). This CDR3 has 15 residues. The V gene's germline CDR1 is SGHTA and CDR2 FQGNSA. The V gene lost 2 bases and the J gene lost 1 base, with 11 bases spanning the gap. DNA of the CDR3: TGTGCCAGCAGCTTACGGGACCCGCTTAACTATGGCTACACCTTC. Protein: CASSLRDPLNYGYTF.

The gene calls are TRBV28 and TRBJ2-5; D possibly matches TRBD1 or TRBD2 (5 bases each). The CDR3 length is 15 residues. Germline CDR1 MDHEN, CDR2 SYDVKM. V dropped 5 bases and J dropped 5 bases, with 18 bases sitting between them. The CDR3 loop is CASSPGAGRGETQYF. In nucleotides, the CDR3 is TGTGCCAGCAGTCCTGGGGCAGGCCGAGGGGAGACCCAGTACTTC.

This clonotype has just a few counts. The chain's CDR3 is CASSQTRGEKLFF. In DNA form, the CDR3 reads TGTGCCAGCAGCCAGACTAGGGGGGAAAAACTGTTTTTT. The rearrangement joins TRBV6-6 to TRBJ1-4, with D possibly TRBD1 on 6 matching bases. Germline CDR1 is MNHNY and CDR2 is SVGAGI (reference sequence). Trimming shortened V by 6 bases and J by 8 bases, and 13 bases separated the two germline ends. This CDR3 has 13 residues.

This clonotype was recorded at least ten times. The J gene is TRBJ2-7, the V gene TRBV5-1, with a tentative D call TRBD2 (6 bases). Trimming removed 1 base at V and 4 bases at J, with 15 bases between. CDR1 SGHRS and CDR2 YFSETQ come from the germline V gene. CDR3 length: 15 residues. The CDR3 DNA is TGCGCCAGCAGCTTGACCCCCCTTGGAGGGTACGAGCAGTACTTC. Translating it yields CASSLTPLGGYEQYF.

This clonotype was counted at least ten times. The chain is built from TRBV27 and TRBJ2-5; 11 bases are shared with TRBD1. CDR1 MNHEY and CDR2 SMNVEV come from the germline V gene (reference sequence). The CDR3 has 15 amino acids. The J segment lost 5 bases and the V segment lost 6 bases, leaving 8 bases of the junction unmatched. The CDR3 sequence: CASRRGQGAVETQYF. The CDR3 DNA is TGTGCCAGCAGGCGTGGACAGGGGGCGGTGGAGACCCAGTACTTC.

V gene TRBV5-1 combines with J gene TRBJ2-1, with 10 bases lining up with TRBD2. This CDR3 comprises 15 residues. The V and J ends lost 2 bases and 6 bases, in that order; junction bases with no gene match: 5. The V gene's germline CDR1 is SGHRS and CDR2 YFSETQ. The DNA of the CDR3 is TGCGCCAGCAGCTTTACTAGCGGGGCTGGCAATGAGCAGTTCTTC. It is translated as CASSFTSGAGNEQFF.

This chain's CDR3 is CASSRGGGASTDTQYF. The CDR3 nucleotides are TGTGCCAGCAGCCGGGGGGGCGGGGCTAGCACAGATACGCAGTATTTT. The chain uses TRBV7-3 and TRBJ2-3; 8 bases line up with TRBD2. There are 16 residues in the CDR3. The germline V gene encodes CDR1 SGHTA and CDR2 FQGTGA. V shed 5 bases, J shed 0 bases, and the junction held 7 bases outside the gene matches.

This clonotype appeared many times. V usage is TRBV27 and J usage is TRBJ2-7, with 7 bases lining up with TRBD1. From germline, CDR1 is MNHEY and CDR2 SMNVEV (reference sequence). The CDR3 consists of 15 residues. The J segment lost 4 bases and the V segment lost 4 bases, leaving 10 bases of the junction unmatched. The CDR3 sequence is CASSSRDSEKYEQYF. CDR3 nucleotides: TGTGCCAGCAGTTCGAGGGACAGCGAAAAGTACGAGCAGTACTTC.

The V call is TRBV2, the J call TRBJ2-7; 8 nucleotides match TRBD2. V lost 8 bases, J lost 3 bases, and 21 bases stayed unmatched. Germline V CDR1 and CDR2: SNHLY, FYNNEI. The CDR3 spans 18 residues. The CDR3 DNA sequence: TGTGCCAGCTCCTCCACGGCGACTAGCGCCCTGGGGGACTACGAGCAGTACTTC. Protein product: CASSSTATSALGDYEQYF. Full variable domain (remainder filled in from reference TRBV2 and TRBJ2-7): EPEVTQTPSHQVTQMGQEVILRCVPISNHLYFYWYRQILGQKVEFLVSFYNNEISEKSEIFDDQFSVERPDGSNFTLKIRSTKLEDSAMYFCASSSTATSALGDYEQYFGPGTRLTVT.

This clonotype has ten or more counts. The chain couples TRBV11-3 to TRBJ2-1; 11 bases map to TRBD2. This CDR3 has 15 amino acids. Per germline, CDR1 SGHNT and CDR2 YENEEA. J lost 8 bases, V lost 3 bases, and 6 bases had no gene match. The CDR3, as DNA: TGTGCCAGCAGCTTCACTAGCGGGAGCATCGATGAGCAGTTCTTC. This codes for CASSFTSGSIDEQFF.

This rearrangement joins TRBV6-2 or TRBV6-3 to TRBJ1-6; no reliable D call. Germline values: CDR1 MNHEY, CDR2 SVGEGT. CDR3 length equals 14 residues. Trimming left V 6 bases short and J 9 bases short, with 15 bases between. The CDR3, as DNA: TGTGCCAGCAGAGAAGGGATCTACGGTTCACCCCTCCACTTT. This codes for CASREGIYGSPLHF.

This clonotype was found many times. The chain joins TRBV7-9 to TRBJ2-7, with 8 bases that match TRBD2. V shed 4 bases and J 7 bases; nucleotides not matched to a gene: 12. Germline V lookup: CDR1 SEHNR, CDR2 FQNEAQ (reference sequence). This CDR3 is 15 amino acids long. CDR3 DNA: TGTGCCAGCAGCTCCACCCGGGGGGGGCCACGGGAGCAGTACTTC. Encoded protein: CASSSTRGGPREQYF.

This clonotype was seen repeatedly, ten times or more. The CDR3 DNA reads as TGCGCCAGCAGCCAAAACCGTGGTCCTCCATCGACTAGCGGGAGCGCCGGGAGAAACGAGCAGTACTTC. Translation gives CASSQNRGPPSTSGSAGRNEQYF. V gene TRBV4-3 combines with J gene TRBJ2-7, with 12 bases lining up with TRBD2. In germline, CDR1 is LGHNA, CDR2 YSLEER. This CDR3 is 23 amino acids long. The ends lost 2 bases at V and 5 bases at J; junction bases unmatched: 28.

This clonotype was found many times. The chain uses TRBV6-4 and TRBJ2-3; possible D gene TRBD1, 5 bases. The CDR3 runs 13 residues. Germline lookup yields CDR1 MRHNA and CDR2 SNTAGT. Trimming removed 5 bases from V and 2 bases from J, with 8 bases in between. The CDR3 region is CASSPGNTDTQYF. The CDR3 region has the DNA TGTGCCAGCAGTCCAGGGAACACAGATACGCAGTATTTT.

There are many counts of this clonotype. J is TRBJ2-7 and V is TRBV29-1, with unresolved D. Germline CDR1 and CDR2: SQVTM and ANQGSEA. Trimming shortened V by 0 bases and J by 7 bases, and 7 bases separated the two germline ends. This CDR3 has 11 amino acids. The CDR3 nucleotides are TGCAGCGTTGAAGACTCTAGGGAGCAGTACTTC. This gives the protein CSVEDSREQYF.

The V gene is TRBV6-1, the J gene TRBJ2-1; D gene uncertain. V was trimmed by 5 bases and J by 4 bases, leaving 15 bases between them. This CDR3 is 15 amino acids long. Germline lookup yields CDR1 MNHNS and CDR2 SASEGT. The CDR3 bases are TGTGCCAGCAGTCCGAGACAAACGAGGTACAATGAGCAGTTCTTC. This sequence encodes CASSPRQTRYNEQFF.